This TCR beta chain was identified during a study of radiotherapy plus CTLA-4 blockade in lung cancer. This clone was found once. Its antigen is unidentified. The data were produced by immunoSEQ multiplex PCR, yet TCRdb's version contains in-frame clones alone and is incomplete. The sample comprises over 14,000 clones, around 87% of which are singletons, and 14% rests with the top ten. Those with chemo-refractory metastatic non-small-cell lung cancer were treated with focal radiation combined with CTLA-4 blockade using ipilimumab. The study's findings and limits: Early clone dynamics of blood T cells, plus interferon-beta, reportedly predicted response best.

With V trimmed by 2 bases and J by 6 bases, 12 bases remained unmatched. Germline lookup yields CDR1 SGHKS and CDR2 YYEKEE (reference sequence). This CDR3 region has 16 residues. This receptor was obtained from a human donor with non-small cell lung cancer that progressed on radiotherapy plus ipilimumab. Some clones in this sample may be carry-over from other donors' samples. This chain uses TRBV5-5 with TRBJ2-3; 7 bases are a match to TRBD1. Sequences were derived from peripheral blood, sampled from a patient treated with radiotherapy plus ipilimumab. The CDR3 DNA sequence: TGTGCCAGCAGCTTCCGACAGGGTTTCTCTGATGATACGCAGTATTTT. Protein product: CASSFRQGFSDDTQYF.